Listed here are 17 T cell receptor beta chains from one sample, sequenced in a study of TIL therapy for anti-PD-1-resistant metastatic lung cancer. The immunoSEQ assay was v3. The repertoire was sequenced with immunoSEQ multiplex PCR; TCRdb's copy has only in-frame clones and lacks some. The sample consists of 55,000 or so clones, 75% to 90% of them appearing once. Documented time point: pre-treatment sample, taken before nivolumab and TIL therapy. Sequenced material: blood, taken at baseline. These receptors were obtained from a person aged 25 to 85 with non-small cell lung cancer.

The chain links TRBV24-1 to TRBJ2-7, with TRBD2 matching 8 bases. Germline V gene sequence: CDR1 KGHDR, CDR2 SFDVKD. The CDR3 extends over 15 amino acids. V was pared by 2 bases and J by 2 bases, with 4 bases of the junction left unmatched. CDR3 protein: CATSDSSGLAYEQYF. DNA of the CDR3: TGTGCCACCAGTGATTCCTCGGGACTAGCCTACGAGCAGTACTTC.

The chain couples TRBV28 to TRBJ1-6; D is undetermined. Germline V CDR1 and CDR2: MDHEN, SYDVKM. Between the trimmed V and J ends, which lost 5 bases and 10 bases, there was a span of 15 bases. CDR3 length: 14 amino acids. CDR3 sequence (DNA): TGTGCCAGCAGTCGCCGCCGGGGTAGCTCACCCCTCCACTTT. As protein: CASSRRRGSSPLHF.

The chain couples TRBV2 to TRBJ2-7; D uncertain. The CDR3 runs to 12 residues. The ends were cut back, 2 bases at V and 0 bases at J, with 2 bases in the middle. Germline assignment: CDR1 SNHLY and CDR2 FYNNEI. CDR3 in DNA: TGTGCCAGCAGTGAATTCTCCTACGAGCAGTACTTC. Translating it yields CASSEFSYEQYF.

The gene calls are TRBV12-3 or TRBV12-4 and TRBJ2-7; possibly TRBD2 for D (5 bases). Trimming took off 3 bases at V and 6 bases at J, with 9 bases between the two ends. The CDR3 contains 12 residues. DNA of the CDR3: TGTGCCAGCAGTTTTTCGGGGTTCGAGCAGTACTTC. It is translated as CASSFSGFEQYF.

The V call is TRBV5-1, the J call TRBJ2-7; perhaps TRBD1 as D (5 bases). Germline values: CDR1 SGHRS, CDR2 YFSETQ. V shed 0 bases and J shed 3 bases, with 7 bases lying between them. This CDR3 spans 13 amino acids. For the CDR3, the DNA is TGCGCCAGCAGCTTGGGACAGCTCTACGAGCAGTACTTC. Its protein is CASSLGQLYEQYF.

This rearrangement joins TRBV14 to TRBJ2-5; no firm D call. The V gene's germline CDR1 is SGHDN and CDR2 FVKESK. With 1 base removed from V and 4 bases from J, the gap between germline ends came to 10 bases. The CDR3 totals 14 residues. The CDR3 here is CASSQGARVETQYF. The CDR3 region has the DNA TGTGCCAGCAGCCAAGGGGCTAGGGTAGAGACCCAGTACTTC.

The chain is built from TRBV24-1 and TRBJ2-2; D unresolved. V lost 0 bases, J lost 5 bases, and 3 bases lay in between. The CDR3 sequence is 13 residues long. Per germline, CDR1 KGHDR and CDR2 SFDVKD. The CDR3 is CATSDLMTGELFF. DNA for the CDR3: TGTGCCACCAGTGATTTGATGACCGGGGAGCTGTTTTTT.

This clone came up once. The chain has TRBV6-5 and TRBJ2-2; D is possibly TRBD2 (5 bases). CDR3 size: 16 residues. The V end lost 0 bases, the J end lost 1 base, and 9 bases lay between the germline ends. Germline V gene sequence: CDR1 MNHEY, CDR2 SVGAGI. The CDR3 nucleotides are TGTGCCAGCAGTTACTCACCCCGGGGGAACACCGGGGAGCTGTTTTTT. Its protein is CASSYSPRGNTGELFF.

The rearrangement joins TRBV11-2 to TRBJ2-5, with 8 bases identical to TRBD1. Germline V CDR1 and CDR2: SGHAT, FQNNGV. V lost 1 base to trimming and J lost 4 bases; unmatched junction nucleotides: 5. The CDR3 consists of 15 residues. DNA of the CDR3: TGTGCCAGCAGCTTAGGGACAGGGCGGTTAGAGACCCAGTACTTC. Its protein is CASSLGTGRLETQYF.

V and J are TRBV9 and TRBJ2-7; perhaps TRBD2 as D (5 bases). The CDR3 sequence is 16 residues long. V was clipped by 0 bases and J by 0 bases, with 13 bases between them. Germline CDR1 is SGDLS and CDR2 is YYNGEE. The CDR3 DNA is TGTGCCAGCAGCGTAGCGGGGTACAAGAGCTCCTACGAGCAGTACTTC. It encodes CASSVAGYKSSYEQYF.

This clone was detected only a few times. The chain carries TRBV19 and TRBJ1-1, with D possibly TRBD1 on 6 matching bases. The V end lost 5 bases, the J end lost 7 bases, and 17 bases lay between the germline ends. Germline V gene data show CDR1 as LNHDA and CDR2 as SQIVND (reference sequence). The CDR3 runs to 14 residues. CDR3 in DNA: TGTGCCAGTAGTTACGACAGGAGCAGAATTGAAGCTTTCTTT. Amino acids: CASSYDRSRIEAFF.

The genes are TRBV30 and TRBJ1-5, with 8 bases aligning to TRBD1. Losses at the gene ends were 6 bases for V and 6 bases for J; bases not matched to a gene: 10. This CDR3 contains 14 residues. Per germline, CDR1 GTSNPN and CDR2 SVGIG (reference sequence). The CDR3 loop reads CACQNRGTSQPQHF. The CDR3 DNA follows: TGTGCCTGTCAGAACAGGGGGACCAGTCAGCCCCAGCATTTT.

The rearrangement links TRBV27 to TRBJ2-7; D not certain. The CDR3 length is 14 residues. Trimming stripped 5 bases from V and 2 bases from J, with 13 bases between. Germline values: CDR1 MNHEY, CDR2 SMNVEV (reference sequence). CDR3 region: CASSPRPFAYEQYF. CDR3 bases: TGTGCCAGCAGTCCCCGGCCCTTCGCCTACGAGCAGTACTTC.

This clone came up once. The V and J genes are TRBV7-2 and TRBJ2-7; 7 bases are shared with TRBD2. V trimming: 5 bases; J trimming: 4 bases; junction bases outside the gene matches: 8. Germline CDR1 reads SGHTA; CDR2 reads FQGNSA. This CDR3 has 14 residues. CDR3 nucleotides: TGTGCCAGCAGCCCACGGACTAGGACTTACGAGCAGTACTTC. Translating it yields CASSPRTRTYEQYF.

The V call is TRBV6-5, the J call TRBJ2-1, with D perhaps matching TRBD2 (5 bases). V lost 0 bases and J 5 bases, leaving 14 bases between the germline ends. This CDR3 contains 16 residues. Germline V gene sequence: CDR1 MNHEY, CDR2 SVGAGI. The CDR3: CASSYSRASRNNEQFF. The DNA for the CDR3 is TGTGCCAGCAGTTACTCCCGGGCTAGCAGAAACAATGAGCAGTTCTTC.

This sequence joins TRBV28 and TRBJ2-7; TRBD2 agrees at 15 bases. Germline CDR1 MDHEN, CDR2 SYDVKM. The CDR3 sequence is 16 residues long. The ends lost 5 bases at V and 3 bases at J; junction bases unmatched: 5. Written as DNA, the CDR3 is TGTGCCAGCAGTCAGGGGACTAGCGGGGGGTACTACGAGCAGTACTTC. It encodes CASSQGTSGGYYEQYF.

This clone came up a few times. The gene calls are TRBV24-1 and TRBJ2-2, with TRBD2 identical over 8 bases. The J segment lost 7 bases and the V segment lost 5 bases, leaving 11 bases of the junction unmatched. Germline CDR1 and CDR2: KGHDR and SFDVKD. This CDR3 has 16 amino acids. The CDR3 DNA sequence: TGTGCCACCAGTGGAAGCGAGCGGGGGTTCGGCGGGGAGCTGTTTTTT. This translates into CATSGSERGFGGELFF.